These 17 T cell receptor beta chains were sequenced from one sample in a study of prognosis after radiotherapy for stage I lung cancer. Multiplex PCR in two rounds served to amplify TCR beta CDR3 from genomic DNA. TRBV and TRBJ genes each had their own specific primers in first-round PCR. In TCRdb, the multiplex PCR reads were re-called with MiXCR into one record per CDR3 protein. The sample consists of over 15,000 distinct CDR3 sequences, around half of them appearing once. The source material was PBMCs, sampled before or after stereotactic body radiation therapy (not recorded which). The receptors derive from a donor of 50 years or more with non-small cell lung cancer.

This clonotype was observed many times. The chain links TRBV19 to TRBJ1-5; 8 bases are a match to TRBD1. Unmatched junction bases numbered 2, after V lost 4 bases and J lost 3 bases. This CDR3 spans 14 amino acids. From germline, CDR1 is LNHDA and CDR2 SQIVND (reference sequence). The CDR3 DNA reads TGTGCCAGTAGTACGACAGGGGACAATCAGCCCCAGCATTTT. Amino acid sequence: CASSTTGDNQPQHF.

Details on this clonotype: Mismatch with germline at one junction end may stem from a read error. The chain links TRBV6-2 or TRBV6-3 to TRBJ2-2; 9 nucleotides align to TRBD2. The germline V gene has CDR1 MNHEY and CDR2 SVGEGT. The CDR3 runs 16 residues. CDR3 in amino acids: CASSEEAGGNTGDLFF. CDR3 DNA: TGTGCCAGCAGTGAAGAGGCGGGAGGGAACACTGGGGATCTGTTTTTT.

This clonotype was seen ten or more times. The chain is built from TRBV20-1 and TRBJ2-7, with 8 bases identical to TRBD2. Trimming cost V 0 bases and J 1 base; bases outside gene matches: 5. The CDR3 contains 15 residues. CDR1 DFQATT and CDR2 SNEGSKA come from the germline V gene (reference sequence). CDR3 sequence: CSARDSGGGSYEQYF. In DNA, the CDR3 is TGCAGTGCTAGAGATAGTGGCGGGGGGTCCTACGAGCAGTACTTC.

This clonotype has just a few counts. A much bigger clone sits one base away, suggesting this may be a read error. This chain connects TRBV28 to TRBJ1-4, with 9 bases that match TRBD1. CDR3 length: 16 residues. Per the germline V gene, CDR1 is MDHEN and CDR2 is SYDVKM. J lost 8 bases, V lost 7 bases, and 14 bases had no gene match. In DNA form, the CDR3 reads TGTGCCAGCATTCCCGAAGAACAGGGGGCGGGAGAAAAACTGTTTTTT. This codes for CASIPEEQGAGEKLFF. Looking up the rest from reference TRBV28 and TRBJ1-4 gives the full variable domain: DVKVTQSSRYLVKRTGEKVFLECVQDMDHENMFWYRQDPGLGLRLIYFSYDVKMKEKGDIPEGYSVSREKKERFSLILESASTNQTSMYLCASIPEEQGAGEKLFFGSGTQLSVL.

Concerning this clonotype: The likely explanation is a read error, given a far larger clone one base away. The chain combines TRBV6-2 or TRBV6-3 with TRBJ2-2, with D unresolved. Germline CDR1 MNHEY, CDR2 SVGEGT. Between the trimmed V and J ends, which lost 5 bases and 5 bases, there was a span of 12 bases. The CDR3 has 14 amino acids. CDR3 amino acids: CASSDPDVTGELFF. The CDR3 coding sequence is TGTGCCAGCAGTGATCCCGACGTTACCGGGGAGCTGTTTTTT.

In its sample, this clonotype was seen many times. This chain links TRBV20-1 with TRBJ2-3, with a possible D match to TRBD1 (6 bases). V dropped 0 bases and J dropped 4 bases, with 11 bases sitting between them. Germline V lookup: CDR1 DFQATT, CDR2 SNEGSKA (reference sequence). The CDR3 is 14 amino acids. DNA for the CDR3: TGCAGTGCTAGAGAGAGGGGGAGTGCAGATACGCAGTATTTT. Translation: CSARERGSADTQYF.

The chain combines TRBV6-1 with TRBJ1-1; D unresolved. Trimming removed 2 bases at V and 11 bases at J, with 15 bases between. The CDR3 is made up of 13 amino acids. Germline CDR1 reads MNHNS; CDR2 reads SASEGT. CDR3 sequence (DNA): TGTGCCAGCAGTGAAACCCTGCCGTGGCGTGCTTTCTTT. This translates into CASSETLPWRAFF.

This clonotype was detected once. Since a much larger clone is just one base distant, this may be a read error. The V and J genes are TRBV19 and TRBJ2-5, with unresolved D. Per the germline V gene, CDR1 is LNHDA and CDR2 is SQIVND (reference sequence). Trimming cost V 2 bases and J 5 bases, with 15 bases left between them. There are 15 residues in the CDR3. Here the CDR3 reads CASSITCNLGETQYF. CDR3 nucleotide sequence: TGTGCCAGTAGTATAACCTGTAACCTGGGGGAGACCCAGTACTTC.

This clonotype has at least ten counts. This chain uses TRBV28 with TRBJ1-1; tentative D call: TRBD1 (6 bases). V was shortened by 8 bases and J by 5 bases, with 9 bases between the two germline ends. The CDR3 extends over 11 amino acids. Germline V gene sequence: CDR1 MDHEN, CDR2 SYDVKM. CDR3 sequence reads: CASQGRTEAFF. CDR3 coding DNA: TGTGCCAGCCAGGGGAGGACTGAAGCTTTCTTT.

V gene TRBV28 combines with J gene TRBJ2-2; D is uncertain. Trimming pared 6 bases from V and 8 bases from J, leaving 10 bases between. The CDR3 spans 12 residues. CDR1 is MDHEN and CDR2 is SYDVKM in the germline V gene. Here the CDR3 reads CASSHRFGELFF. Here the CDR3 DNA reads TGTGCCAGCAGCCATAGGTTTGGGGAGCTGTTTTTT.

DNA for the CDR3: TGTGCCAGCAGCCGGGTGGGTCCTCTAACCGGGGAGCTGTTTTTT. The encoded protein is CASSRVGPLTGELFF. The genes are TRBV7-3 and TRBJ2-2, with D unresolved. The ends were cut back, 5 bases at V and 5 bases at J, with 15 bases in the middle. The CDR3 totals 15 residues. Germline CDR1 and CDR2: SGHTA and FQGTGA.

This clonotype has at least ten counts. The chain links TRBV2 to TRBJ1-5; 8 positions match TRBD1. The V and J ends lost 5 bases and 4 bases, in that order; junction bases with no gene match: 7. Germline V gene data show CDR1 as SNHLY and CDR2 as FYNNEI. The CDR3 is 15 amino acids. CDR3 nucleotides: TGTGCCAGCAGTCAACTTACAGGGGGGAATCAGCCCCAGCATTTT. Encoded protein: CASSQLTGGNQPQHF.

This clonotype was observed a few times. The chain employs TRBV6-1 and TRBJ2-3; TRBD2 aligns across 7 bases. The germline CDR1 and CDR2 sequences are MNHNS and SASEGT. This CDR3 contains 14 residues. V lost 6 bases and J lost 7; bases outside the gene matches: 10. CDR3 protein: CASSRLAEPNTQYF. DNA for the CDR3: TGTGCCAGCAGCCGCCTAGCGGAGCCTAATACGCAGTATTTT.

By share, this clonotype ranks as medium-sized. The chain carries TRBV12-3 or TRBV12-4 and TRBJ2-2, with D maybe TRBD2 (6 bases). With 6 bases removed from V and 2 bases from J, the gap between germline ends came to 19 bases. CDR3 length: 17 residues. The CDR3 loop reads CASSPNRGSFNTGELFF. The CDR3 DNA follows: TGTGCCAGCAGCCCCAACCGGGGGAGCTTTAACACCGGGGAGCTGTTTTTT.

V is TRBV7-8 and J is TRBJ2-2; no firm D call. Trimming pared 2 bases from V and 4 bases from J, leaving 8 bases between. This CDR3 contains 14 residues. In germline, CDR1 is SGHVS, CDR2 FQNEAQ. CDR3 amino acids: CASSLTGSTGELFF. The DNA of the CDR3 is TGTGCCAGCAGCTTAACCGGATCCACCGGGGAGCTGTTTTTT.

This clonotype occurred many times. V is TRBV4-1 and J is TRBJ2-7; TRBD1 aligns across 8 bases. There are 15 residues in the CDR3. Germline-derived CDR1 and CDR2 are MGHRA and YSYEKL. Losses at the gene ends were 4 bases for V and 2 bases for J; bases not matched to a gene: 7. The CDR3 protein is CASSLSLTGAYEQYF. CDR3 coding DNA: TGCGCCAGCAGCCTCTCTTTGACAGGGGCCTACGAGCAGTACTTC.

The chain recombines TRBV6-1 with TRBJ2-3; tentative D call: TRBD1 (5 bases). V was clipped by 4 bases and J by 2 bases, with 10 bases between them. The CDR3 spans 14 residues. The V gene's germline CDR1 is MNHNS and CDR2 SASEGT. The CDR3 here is CASSGQPHTDTQYF. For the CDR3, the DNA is TGTGCCAGCAGTGGACAGCCACACACAGATACGCAGTATTTT.